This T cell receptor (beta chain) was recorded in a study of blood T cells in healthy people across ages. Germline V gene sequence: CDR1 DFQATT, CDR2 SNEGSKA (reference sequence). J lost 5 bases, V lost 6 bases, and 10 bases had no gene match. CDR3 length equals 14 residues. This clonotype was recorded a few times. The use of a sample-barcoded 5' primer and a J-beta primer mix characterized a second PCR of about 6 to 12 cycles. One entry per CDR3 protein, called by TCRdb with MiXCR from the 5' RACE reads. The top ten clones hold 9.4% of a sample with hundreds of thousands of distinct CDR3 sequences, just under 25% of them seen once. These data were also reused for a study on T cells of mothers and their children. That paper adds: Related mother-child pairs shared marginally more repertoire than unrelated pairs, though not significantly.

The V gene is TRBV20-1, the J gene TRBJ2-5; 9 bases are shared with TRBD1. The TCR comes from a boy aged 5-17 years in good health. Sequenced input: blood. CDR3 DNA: TGCAGTGCAGATACAGGGGGCCTAGGGGAGACCCAGTACTTC. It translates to CSADTGGLGETQYF.